This record concerns one T cell receptor (beta chain) sequence. Its antigen remains unknown. Germline trimming cut 3 bases from V and 5 bases from J; bases unmatched to any gene: 6. The germline V gene encodes CDR1 SGHNT and CDR2 YYREEE (reference sequence). This CDR3 region has 14 residues. This sample was taken from a study of cytomegalovirus exposure and HLA in healthy donors. PCR used 60 Vbeta primers and 13 Jbeta primers. Sequencing used immunoSEQ multiplex PCR; TCRdb keeps in-frame clones, though not all of them. The data contain about 110,000 clones, around 70% of them singletons. Findings and limits, study-wide: A later analysis linked roughly 17,000 TCR beta sequences to HLA alleles at 0.05 false discovery rate. Prior analysis indicated that the majority of TCR beta V segments exhibited productivity approximately 87% or approximately 30% of the time.

The TCR comes from a woman in her 70s in good health and CMV-seropositive. This sequence joins TRBV5-4 and TRBJ1-2, with 8 bases matching TRBD1. Sequencing was performed on PBMCs. As DNA, the CDR3 is TGTGCCAGCAGCTGGGGACAGGAGTATTATGGCTACACCTTC. Protein: CASSWGQEYYGYTF.